This T cell receptor (beta chain) was retrieved from a study of beta chain features in type 1 diabetes. Sequenced material consisted of expressed TCRB transcripts (all of the isolated RNA was reverse transcribed). The table came from immunoSEQ multiplex PCR; TCRdb's copy has only in-frame clones and leaves some out. The sample contains around 240,000 clones, 9.6% of which appear only once. The CDR3 totals 16 residues. Trimming at V came to 6 bases and at J to 1 base, leaving 6 bases not matched to a gene. Germline values: CDR1 ENHRY, CDR2 SYGVKD. Study conclusions and caveats: Unsettled here was the matter of whether HLA type influences TCRB rearrangement.

In the case of this clone: No antigen is known for it.

The sequenced material came from naive CD4+ T cells from blood. The chain links TRBV10-3 to TRBJ1-2; 12 bases match TRBD1. The receptor was isolated from a woman between 18 and 29 years old in good health. DNA of the CDR3: TGTGCCATCAGCCGGGACAGGGGGCAGGGTAACTATGGCTACACCTTC. Its protein is CAISRDRGQGNYGYTF.